This T cell receptor (beta chain) was sequenced for a study of cytomegalovirus exposure and HLA in healthy donors. Study results and caveats: More clonal expansion characterized HLA-associated TCR beta chains than equally common others in a later analysis. In an earlier analysis, about 87% or about 30%: the productive usage of most TCR beta V segments. Several of the most significant clusters appeared linked to common viral pathogens, based on a later analysis. Sequencing depth across donors, presence/absence analyses assumed, was roughly uniform.

Trimming cost V 0 bases and J 0 bases, with 10 bases left between them. Germline CDR1 and CDR2: SGHRS and YFSETQ. This CDR3 has 16 residues. Turning to this clone: Its cognate antigen is unknown.

The PCR contained 60 Vbeta and 13 Jbeta primers. Using immunoSEQ multiplex PCR, the repertoire was profiled, and TCRdb retains in-frame clones only, with some absent. Among 220,000 or so clones listed, more than 65% were seen once. The source material was PBMCs. V usage is TRBV5-1 and J usage is TRBJ1-3, with a possible D match to TRBD1 (5 bases). This clonotype was sampled from a woman in her 30s in good health and CMV-seronegative. This CDR3 reads CASSLEGLSSGNTIYF. The CDR3 DNA follows: TGCGCCAGCAGCTTGGAGGGACTCAGCTCTGGAAACACCATATATTTT.